What follows are 8 T cell receptor beta chains derived from one specimen sequenced in a study of blood T cell repertoires in COVID-19. The data were produced by immunoSEQ multiplex PCR, yet TCRdb's version contains in-frame clones alone and is incomplete. The data contain about 240,000 clones, around 88% of them singletons. Sequencing used PBMCs or T cells enriched from blood (not recorded which). These receptors originate from a woman in her 30s who had recovered from COVID-19.

On this clone itself: An end of the junction does not agree with germline; a read error may underlie this. V gene TRBV7-7 combines with J gene TRBJ1-1; D not certain. Germline assignment: CDR1 SSHAT and CDR2 FNYEAQ (reference sequence). This CDR3 region has 13 residues. In DNA form, the CDR3 reads TGTGCTAGCAGCCCTAGTCTGAACACTGAAGCTTTCTTT. It is translated as CASSPSLNTEAFF.

The CDR3 region is CASSYSSGHGYTF. The CDR3 bases are TGTGCCAGCAGTTACTCGAGTGGACACGGCTACACCTTC. The genes are TRBV6-5 and TRBJ1-2, with TRBD1 as a possible D gene (5 bases). V lost 0 bases to trimming and J lost 8 bases, with 10 bases between them. CDR3 length: 13 amino acids. Looked up from germline, CDR1 is MNHEY and CDR2 is SVGAGI.

V and J are TRBV2 and TRBJ1-2; D might be TRBD1 (6 bases). Trimming removed 7 bases at V and 2 bases at J, with 11 bases between. This CDR3 region has 13 residues. CDR1 and CDR2 (germline): SNHLY, FYNNEI. CDR3 protein: CASTWDTNYGYTF. CDR3 DNA sequence: TGTGCCAGCACCTGGGACACGAACTATGGCTACACCTTC.

This clone was observed once. The chain recombines TRBV2 with TRBJ2-3; D uncertain. The V gene lost 7 bases and the J gene lost 1 base, with 15 bases spanning the gap. Germline CDR1 is SNHLY and CDR2 is FYNNEI. CDR3 size: 15 residues. The chain's CDR3 is CASTLNGMGTDTQYF. The CDR3 nucleotides read TGTGCCAGCACCCTGAATGGCATGGGCACAGATACGCAGTATTTT.

The genes are TRBV7-2 and TRBJ1-5; possibly TRBD1 for D (6 bases). V shed 8 bases and J shed 6 bases, with 17 bases lying between them. There are 14 residues in the CDR3. Germline V gene sequence: CDR1 SGHTA, CDR2 FQGNSA. The CDR3 nucleotides read TGTGCCAGCGGGCTTAAGGGGGAGAGTCAGCCCCAGCATTTT. Its protein product is CASGLKGESQPQHF.

This chain connects TRBV6-4 to TRBJ1-5, with D possibly matching TRBD1 (6 bases). CDR3 length equals 14 residues. With 9 bases removed from V and 0 bases from J, the gap between germline ends came to 12 bases. Germline CDR1 reads MRHNA; CDR2 reads SNTAGT. CDR3: CARIHRDSNQPQHF. In nucleotides, the CDR3 is TGTGCCAGGATCCACAGGGATAGCAATCAGCCCCAGCATTTT.

This chain links TRBV30 with TRBJ1-2; D is perhaps TRBD1 (6 bases). The CDR3 contains 11 residues. V dropped 7 bases and J dropped 4 bases, with 10 bases sitting between them. Germline V gene data show CDR1 as GTSNPN and CDR2 as SVGIG (reference sequence). The CDR3 loop is CASRDTYGYTF. In nucleotides, the CDR3 is TGTGCCTCCCGGGACACCTATGGCTACACCTTC.

The chain is built from TRBV19 and TRBJ2-7; tentative D call: TRBD2 (6 bases). The germline gives CDR1 LNHDA, CDR2 SQIVND (reference sequence). The V end was cut by 7 bases, the J end by 2 bases, with 18 bases between. This CDR3 contains 15 residues. The CDR3 bases are TGTGCCAGTAACCTTAACGGGGGAACGACCTACGAGCAGTACTTC. Translating it yields CASNLNGGTTYEQYF.